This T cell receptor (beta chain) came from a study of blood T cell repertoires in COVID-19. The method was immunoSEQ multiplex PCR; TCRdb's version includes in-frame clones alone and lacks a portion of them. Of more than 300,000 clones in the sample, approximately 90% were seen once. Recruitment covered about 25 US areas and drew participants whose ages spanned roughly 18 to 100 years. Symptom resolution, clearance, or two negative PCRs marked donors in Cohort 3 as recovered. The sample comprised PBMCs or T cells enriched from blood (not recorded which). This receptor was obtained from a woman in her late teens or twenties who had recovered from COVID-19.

The CDR3 nucleotides read TGTGCCAGCAGCTGGACAGGGCCGGGGGAGCTGTTTTTT. As protein: CASSWTGPGELFF. J is TRBJ2-2 and V is TRBV7-9; TRBD1 matches 8 bases. CDR3 size: 13 residues. CDR1 is SEHNR, CDR2 FQNEAQ, per germline (reference sequence). V dropped 4 bases and J dropped 8; count of bases not matched to a gene: 3.